The present entry profiles one TCR beta chain with its context. TCRdb analysed the PCR reads with MiXCR anew, one entry per CDR3 protein. Here the sample spans 37,000 or so distinct CDR3 sequences, roughly 20% being singletons. This entry is derived from a study of molecular identifiers for immune sequencing clone quantification. V was pared by 4 bases and J by 5 bases, with 14 bases between. The CDR3 has 15 residues. This receptor was identified in a human donor in good health. Some libraries in this study had Jurkat cell RNA spiked in. The rearrangement links TRBV23-1 to TRBJ1-4, with D possibly being TRBD1 (5 bases). TRBV23-1 is recorded as an ORF, its role being uncertain. Sequencing input: naive CD8+ T cells from blood, with Jurkat cell RNA spiked in. Subset defined: FACS-sorted CD8+CD4-CCR7+CD45RA+ naive T cells. As DNA, the CDR3 is TGCGCCAGCAGTCGGATAGGGGAACAAAATGAAAAACTGTTTTTT. Translated, it gives CASSRIGEQNEKLFF.